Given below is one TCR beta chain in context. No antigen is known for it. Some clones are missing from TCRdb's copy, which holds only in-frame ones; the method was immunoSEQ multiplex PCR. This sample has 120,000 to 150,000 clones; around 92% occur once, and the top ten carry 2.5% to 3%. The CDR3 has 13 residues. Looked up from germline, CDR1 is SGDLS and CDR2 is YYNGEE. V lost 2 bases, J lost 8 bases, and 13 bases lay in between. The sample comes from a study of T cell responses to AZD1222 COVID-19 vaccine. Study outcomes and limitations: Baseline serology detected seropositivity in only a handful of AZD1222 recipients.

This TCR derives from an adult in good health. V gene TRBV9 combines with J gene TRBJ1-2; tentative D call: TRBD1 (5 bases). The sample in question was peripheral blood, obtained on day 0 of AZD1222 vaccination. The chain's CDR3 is CASSVIGRDGYTF. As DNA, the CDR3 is TGTGCCAGCAGCGTCATCGGACGGGACGGCTACACCTTC.